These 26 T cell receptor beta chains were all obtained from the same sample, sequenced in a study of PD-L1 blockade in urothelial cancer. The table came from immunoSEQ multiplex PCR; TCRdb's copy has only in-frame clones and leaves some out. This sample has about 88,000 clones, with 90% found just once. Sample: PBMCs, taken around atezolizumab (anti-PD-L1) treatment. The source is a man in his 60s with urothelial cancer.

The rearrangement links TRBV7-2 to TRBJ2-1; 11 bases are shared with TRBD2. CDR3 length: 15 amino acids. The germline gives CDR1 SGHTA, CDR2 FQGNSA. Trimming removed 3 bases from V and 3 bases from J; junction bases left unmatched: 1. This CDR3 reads CASSLGLAVYNEQFF. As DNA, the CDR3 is TGTGCCAGCAGCTTGGGACTAGCGGTCTACAATGAGCAGTTCTTC.

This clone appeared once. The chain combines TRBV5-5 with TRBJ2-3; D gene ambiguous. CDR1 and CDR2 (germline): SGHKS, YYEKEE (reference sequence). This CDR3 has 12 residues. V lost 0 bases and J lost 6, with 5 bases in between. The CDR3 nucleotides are TGTGCCAGCAGCTTGGACCGGGATACGCAGTATTTT. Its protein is CASSLDRDTQYF. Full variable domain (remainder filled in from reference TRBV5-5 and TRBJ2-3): DAGVTQSPTHLIKTRGQQVTLRCSPISGHKSVSWYQQVLGQGPQFIFQYYEKEERGRGNFPDRFSARQFPNYSSELNVNALLLGDSALYLCASSLDRDTQYFGPGTRLTVL.

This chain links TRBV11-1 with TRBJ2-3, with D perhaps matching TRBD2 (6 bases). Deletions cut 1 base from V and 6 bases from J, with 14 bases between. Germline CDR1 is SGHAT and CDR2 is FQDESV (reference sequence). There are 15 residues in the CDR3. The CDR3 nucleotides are TGTGCCAGCAGCTTAGAAGCGGGTACCCCCGATACGCAGTATTTT. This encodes CASSLEAGTPDTQYF.

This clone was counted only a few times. The CDR3 DNA reads TGTGCCAGCAGTCTTTTAGCGGGGGGGACCGCCGGGGAGCTGTTTTTT. Amino acid sequence: CASSLLAGGTAGELFF. The rearrangement links TRBV2 to TRBJ2-2, with 11 nucleotides matching TRBD2. Germline V gene lookup returns CDR1 SNHLY and CDR2 FYNNEI. V shed 5 bases and J 6 bases; nucleotides not matched to a gene: 8. The CDR3 totals 16 residues.

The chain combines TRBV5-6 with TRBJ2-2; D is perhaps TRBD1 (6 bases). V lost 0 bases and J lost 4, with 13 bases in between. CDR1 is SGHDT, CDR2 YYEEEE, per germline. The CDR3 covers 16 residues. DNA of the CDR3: TGTGCCAGCAGCTTGGAGGTGGGACAAGTCACCGGGGAGCTGTTTTTT. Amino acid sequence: CASSLEVGQVTGELFF.

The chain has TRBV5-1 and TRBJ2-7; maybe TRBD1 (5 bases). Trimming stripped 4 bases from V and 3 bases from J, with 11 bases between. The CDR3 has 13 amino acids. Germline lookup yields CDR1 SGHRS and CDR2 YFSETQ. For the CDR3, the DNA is TGCGCCAGCAGCCCATCAGGGCACTACGAGCAGTACTTC. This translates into CASSPSGHYEQYF.

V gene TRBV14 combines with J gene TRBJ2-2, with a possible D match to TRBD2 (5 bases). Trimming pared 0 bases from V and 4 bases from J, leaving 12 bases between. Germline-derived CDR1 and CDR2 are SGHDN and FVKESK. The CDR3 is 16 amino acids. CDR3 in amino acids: CASSQELAAATGELFF. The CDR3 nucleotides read TGTGCCAGCAGCCAAGAGCTAGCAGCGGCCACCGGGGAGCTGTTTTTT.

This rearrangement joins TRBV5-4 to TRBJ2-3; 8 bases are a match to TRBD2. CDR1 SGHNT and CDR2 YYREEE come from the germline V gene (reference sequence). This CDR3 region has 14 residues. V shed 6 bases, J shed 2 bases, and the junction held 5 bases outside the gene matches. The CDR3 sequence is CASNPAGATDTQYF. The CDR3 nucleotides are TGTGCCAGCAATCCAGCGGGGGCCACAGATACGCAGTATTTT.

In DNA form, the CDR3 reads TGTGCCAGCAGCTGGGCGAACCAGAACTACGAGCAGTACTTC. Its protein is CASSWANQNYEQYF. The chain carries TRBV13 and TRBJ2-7; D call uncertain. Germline-derived CDR1 and CDR2 are PRHDT and FYEKMQ (reference sequence). V lost 4 bases and J 3 bases, leaving 13 bases between the germline ends. CDR3 length: 14 amino acids.

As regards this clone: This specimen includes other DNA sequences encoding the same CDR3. This CDR3 reads CASSPGTSGTYEQYF. In nucleotides, the CDR3 is TGCGCCAGCAGCCCCGGGACTAGCGGGACCTACGAGCAGTACTTC. The gene calls are TRBV5-1 and TRBJ2-7; 13 nucleotides line up with TRBD2. The CDR3 is made up of 15 amino acids. V lost 4 bases, J lost 2 bases, and 3 bases stayed unmatched. Looked up from germline, CDR1 is SGHRS and CDR2 is YFSETQ.

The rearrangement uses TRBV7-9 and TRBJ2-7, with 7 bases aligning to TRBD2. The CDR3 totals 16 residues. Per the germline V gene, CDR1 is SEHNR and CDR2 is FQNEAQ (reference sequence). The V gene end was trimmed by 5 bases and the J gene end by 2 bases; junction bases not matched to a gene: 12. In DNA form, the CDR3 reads TGTGCCAGCAGCGGAGATACCGGGACTAAACCCTACGAGCAGTACTTC. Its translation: CASSGDTGTKPYEQYF.

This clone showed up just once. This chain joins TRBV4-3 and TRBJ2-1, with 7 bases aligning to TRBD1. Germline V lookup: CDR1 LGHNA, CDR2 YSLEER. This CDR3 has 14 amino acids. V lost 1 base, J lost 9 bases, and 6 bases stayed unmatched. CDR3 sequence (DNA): TGCGCCAGCAGCCAAGCAAGACAGGGCAGTGAGCAGTTCTTC. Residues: CASSQARQGSEQFF.

The CDR3 loop reads CASSLGTGVYSSPLHF. The CDR3 coding sequence is TGTGCCAGCAGCTTAGGAACAGGGGTATATTCTTCACCCCTCCACTTT. The V call is TRBV7-2, the J call TRBJ1-6, with TRBD1 matching over 7 bases. The CDR3 consists of 16 residues. The germline V gene encodes CDR1 SGHTA and CDR2 FQGNSA. The V and J ends lost 1 base and 9 bases, in that order; junction bases with no gene match: 9.

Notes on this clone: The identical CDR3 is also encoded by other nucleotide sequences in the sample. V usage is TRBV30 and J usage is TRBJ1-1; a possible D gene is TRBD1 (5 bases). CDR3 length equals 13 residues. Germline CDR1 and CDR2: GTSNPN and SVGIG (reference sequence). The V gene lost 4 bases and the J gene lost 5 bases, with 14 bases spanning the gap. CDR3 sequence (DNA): TGTGCCTGGATGAAGGGGCAGATTACTGAAGCTTTCTTT. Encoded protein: CAWMKGQITEAFF.

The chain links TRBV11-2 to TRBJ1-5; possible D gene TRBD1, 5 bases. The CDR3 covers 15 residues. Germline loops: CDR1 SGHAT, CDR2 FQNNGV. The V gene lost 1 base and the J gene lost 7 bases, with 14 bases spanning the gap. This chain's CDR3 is CASSLGGAGLQPQHF. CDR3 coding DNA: TGTGCCAGCAGCTTAGGGGGAGCGGGGCTCCAGCCCCAGCATTTT.

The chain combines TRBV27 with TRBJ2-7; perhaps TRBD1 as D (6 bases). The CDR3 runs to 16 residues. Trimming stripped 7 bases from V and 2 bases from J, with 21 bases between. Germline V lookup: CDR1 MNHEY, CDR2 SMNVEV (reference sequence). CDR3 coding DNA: TGTGCCAGCAAACCCGCGACAGGTACCAAAACCTACGAGCAGTACTTC. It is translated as CASKPATGTKTYEQYF.

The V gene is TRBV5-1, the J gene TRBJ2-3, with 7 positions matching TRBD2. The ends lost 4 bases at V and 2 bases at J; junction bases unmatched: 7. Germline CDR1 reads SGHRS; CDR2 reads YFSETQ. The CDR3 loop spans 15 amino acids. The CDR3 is CASSRRDYHTDTQYF. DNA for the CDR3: TGCGCCAGCAGCCGCCGGGACTACCACACAGATACGCAGTATTTT. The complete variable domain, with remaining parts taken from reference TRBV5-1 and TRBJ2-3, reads KAGVTQTPRYLIKTRGQQVTLSCSPISGHRSVSWYQQTPGQGLQFLFEYFSETQRNKGNFPGRFSGRQFSNSRSEMNVSTLELGDSALYLCASSRRDYHTDTQYFGPGTRLTVL.

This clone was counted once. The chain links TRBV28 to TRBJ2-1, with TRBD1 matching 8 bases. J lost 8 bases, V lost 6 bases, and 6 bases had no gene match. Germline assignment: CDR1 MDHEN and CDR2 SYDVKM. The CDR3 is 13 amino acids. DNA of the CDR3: TGTGCCAGCAGAAAACAGGGGGTCGATGAGCAGTTCTTC. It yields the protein CASRKQGVDEQFF. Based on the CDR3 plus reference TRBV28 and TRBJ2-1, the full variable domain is DVKVTQSSRYLVKRTGEKVFLECVQDMDHENMFWYRQDPGLGLRLIYFSYDVKMKEKGDIPEGYSVSREKKERFSLILESASTNQTSMYLCASRKQGVDEQFFGPGTRLTVL.

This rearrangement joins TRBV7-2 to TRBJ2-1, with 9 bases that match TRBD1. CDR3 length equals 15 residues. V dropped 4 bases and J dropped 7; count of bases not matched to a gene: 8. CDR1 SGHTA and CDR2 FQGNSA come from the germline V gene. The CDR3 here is CASSSRDRVTNEQFF. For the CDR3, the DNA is TGTGCCAGCAGCTCCCGGGACAGGGTAACGAATGAGCAGTTCTTC.

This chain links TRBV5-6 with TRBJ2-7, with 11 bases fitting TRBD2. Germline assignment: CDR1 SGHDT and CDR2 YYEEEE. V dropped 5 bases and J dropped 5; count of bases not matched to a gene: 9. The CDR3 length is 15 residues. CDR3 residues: CASSLAGGPSDEQYF. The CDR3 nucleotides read TGTGCCAGCAGTTTAGCGGGAGGGCCTAGCGACGAGCAGTACTTC.

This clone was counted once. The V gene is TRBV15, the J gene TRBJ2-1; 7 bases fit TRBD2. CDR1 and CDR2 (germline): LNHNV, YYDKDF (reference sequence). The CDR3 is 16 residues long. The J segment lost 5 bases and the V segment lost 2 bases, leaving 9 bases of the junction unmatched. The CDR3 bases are TGTGCCACCAGCAGAACGGGCGGGAGTTTAGACAATGAGCAGTTCTTC. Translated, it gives CATSRTGGSLDNEQFF.

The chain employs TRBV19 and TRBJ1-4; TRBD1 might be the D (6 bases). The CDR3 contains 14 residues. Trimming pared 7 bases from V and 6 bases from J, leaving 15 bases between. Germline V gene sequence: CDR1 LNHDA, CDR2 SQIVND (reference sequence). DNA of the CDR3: TGTGCCAGTACCCAGACAGGAGACGATGAAAAACTGTTTTTT. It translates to CASTQTGDDEKLFF.

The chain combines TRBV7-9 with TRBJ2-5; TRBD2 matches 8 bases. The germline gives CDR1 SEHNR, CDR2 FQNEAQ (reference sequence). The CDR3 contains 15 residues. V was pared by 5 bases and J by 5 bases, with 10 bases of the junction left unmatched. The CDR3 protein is CASSPGLDVGETQYF. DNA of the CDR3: TGTGCCAGCAGCCCGGGACTAGATGTGGGCGAGACCCAGTACTTC.

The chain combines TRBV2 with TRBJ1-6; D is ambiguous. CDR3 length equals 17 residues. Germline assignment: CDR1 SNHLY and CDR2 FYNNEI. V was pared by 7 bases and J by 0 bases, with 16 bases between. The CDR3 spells CASTGGRVSSYNSPLHF. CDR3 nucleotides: TGTGCCAGCACCGGAGGCCGGGTTAGCTCCTATAATTCACCCCTCCACTTT.

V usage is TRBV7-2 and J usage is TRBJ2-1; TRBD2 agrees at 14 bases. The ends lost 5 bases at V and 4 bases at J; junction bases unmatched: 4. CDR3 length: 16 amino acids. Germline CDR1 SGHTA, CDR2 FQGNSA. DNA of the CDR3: TGTGCCAGCAGCCGACTAGCGGGAGGGGCATACAATGAGCAGTTCTTC. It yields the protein CASSRLAGGAYNEQFF.

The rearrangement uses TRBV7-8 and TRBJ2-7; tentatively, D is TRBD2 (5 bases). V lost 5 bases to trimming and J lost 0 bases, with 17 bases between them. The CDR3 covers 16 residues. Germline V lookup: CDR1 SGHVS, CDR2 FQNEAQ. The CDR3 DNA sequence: TGTGCCAGCAGCCAGAGCGGTATGTTGAGCTCCTACGAGCAGTACTTC. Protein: CASSQSGMLSSYEQYF.